The next 4 T cell receptor beta chains were all read from a single sample in a study of naive and memory T cell subsets. Two oligonucleotides, mixed equimolar, formed the beta constant-region primer covering TRBC1 and TRBC2. TCRdb recomputed calls from the UMI-ligation and nested PCR reads with MiXCR, one row per CDR3 protein. The table has 84,000 or so distinct CDR3 sequences, 7% seen once. Input material: central memory CD4+ T cells from blood. The origin of the receptors is a human donor in good health.

The J gene is TRBJ2-7, the V gene TRBV6-5, with 9 bases lining up with TRBD1. There are 14 residues in the CDR3. J was trimmed by 2 bases and V by 6 bases; bases with no gene match: 5. Germline values: CDR1 MNHEY, CDR2 SVGAGI. The chain's CDR3 is CASRSGTGPYEQYF. The CDR3 DNA sequence: TGTGCCAGCAGATCAGGGACAGGGCCCTACGAGCAGTACTTC.

The chain is built from TRBV30 and TRBJ2-1; 11 positions agree with TRBD2. The CDR3 covers 14 residues. V lost 3 bases, J lost 5 bases, and 3 bases stayed unmatched. The germline V gene has CDR1 GTSNPN and CDR2 SVGIG (reference sequence). In DNA, the CDR3 is TGTGCCTGGAGGGGACTAGCGGTCCACAATGAGCAGTTCTTC. Amino acids: CAWRGLAVHNEQFF. The full variable domain, in which reference TRBV30 and TRBJ2-1 provide the parts outside the CDR3, is SQTIHQWPATLVQPVGSPLSLECTVEGTSNPNLYWYRQAAGRGLQLLFYSVGIGQISSEVPQNLSASRPQDRQFILSSKKLLLSDSGFYLCAWRGLAVHNEQFFGPGTRLTVL.

This clonotype was seen many times. The CDR3, as DNA: TGTGCCAGCTCACCCCAAGGAGGGAAGAACACTGAAGCTTTCTTT. Translation: CASSPQGGKNTEAFF. The V and J genes are TRBV18 and TRBJ1-1; D uncertain. The germline gives CDR1 KGHSH, CDR2 LQKENI. The CDR3 covers 15 residues. Trimming left V 3 bases short and J 1 base short, with 12 bases between. Together with reference TRBV18 and TRBJ1-1, the CDR3 gives the full variable domain: NAGVMQNPRHLVRRRGQEARLRCSPMKGHSHVYWYRQLPEEGLKFMVYLQKENIIDESGMPKERFSAEFPKEGPSILRIQQVVRGDSAAYFCASSPQGGKNTEAFFGQGTRLTVV.

This clonotype was seen a few times. The V and J genes are TRBV12-3 or TRBV12-4 and TRBJ2-1, with 7 bases fitting TRBD1. The V segment lost 3 bases and the J segment 7 bases; nucleotides outside the gene matches: 6. There are 14 residues in the CDR3. The CDR3 DNA follows: TGTGCCAGCAGTTTGGTACAGGGGAGAAATGAGCAGTTCTTC. Its protein is CASSLVQGRNEQFF.